This T cell receptor beta chain was sequenced for a study of CD4 T cells in relation to SARS-CoV-2 and coronaviruses (dated by TCRdb to the early 2020s). Context from the whole study: Shared crossreactive spike epitopes were mapped to their HLA restriction using patient-derived lymphoblastoid cell lines. At the level of individual TCR clonotypes, the study evaluated whether memory CD4+ T cells crossreact between the spike proteins of SARS-CoV-2 and those of common cold coronaviruses. The Adaptive Biotechnologies TCR-sequencing kit was used for samples from three pre-COVID donors and for the naive versus memory experiments, whereas the other data were Illumina-based. Expansion assays from other donors in the study were sequenced with a different, Illumina-based TCR-beta assay.

Results the study describes overall, beyond this receptor: Naive versus memory sequencing indicated the assay detects memory recall responses rather than primary responses primed during culture. Because the crossreactivity analysis focused on spike protein, crossreactivity against other viral proteins was not assessed. Crossreactive clones showed significantly weaker SARS-CoV-2-driven expansion than monoreactive clones, consistent with antigenic imprinting. In approximately 60% of donors, memory CD4+ clonotypes turned up that crossrecognized SARS-CoV-2 and at least one common cold coronavirus spike. The study was limited by small numbers of patients and tested TCRs. No donor contributed both pre-pandemic and post-infection samples, which limited tracing the source of pre-existing responses.

CD4+ T cells from unexposed donors were collected before the COVID-19 pandemic (2011-2018). Naive and memory CD4+ T cells were separated from cryopreserved PBMCs by CD4 enrichment followed by EasySep naive CD4+ T cell enrichment. The leukapheresis product used for the unexposed donors was purchased from a commercial source. Ficoll-Paque PLUS gradient centrifugation was used to isolate PBMCs from leukapheresis product or whole blood. The PBMCs went either fresh into the expansion assay or into cryopreservation at -140 degrees C. The QIAamp Micro DNA Kit was used to extract genomic DNA from the CD4+ T cells. DNA from uncultured naive and memory CD4+ T cells underwent immunoSEQ TCR-beta sequencing at deep resolution. The authors' analysis ran thus. During preprocessing, nonproductive sequences were discarded, as were any CDR3s that did not begin with C, did not end with F or W, or were shorter than 7 amino acids. Cultured and uncultured naive and memory CD4+ repertoires were searched for CDR3s previously identified as spike- and CEF-reactive. CDR3 homology was measured as pairwise Levenshtein distance, computed with the stringdist R package after trimming three terminal residues from each end. In TCRdb, the immuneACCESS table is reduced to in-frame sequences with V and J assigned. These tables do not hold every clone; where another copy was compared, an unresolved V gene accounts for under half, and the others remain unexplained. That table is the source of V, J and clone size, and D and trimming were worked out from the DNA. The sample table records 65,000 or so clones; about 87% of these occur just once. Over 1.5% of the sample is taken by the ten largest.

Comments on this clone: The target of this receptor is not known. No quality values exist for individual bases; no much larger clone is one base distant.

Taken from cysteine to phenylalanine, the CDR3 has 13 residues. The only DNA kept is the CDR3, 39 bases in frame from the first base. The germline V gene gives CDR1 as SNHLY and CDR2 as FYNNEI. Compared with germline, V lacks 6 bases and J lacks 8 bases; bases without a gene match: 9. The specimen sequenced was memory CD4+ T cells from PBMCs. The cell subset or site label on this specimen signifies: memory (non-naive) CD4+ T cells. The V and J segments used are TRBV2 and TRBJ1-2; 7 bases in between match TRBD1. This receptor was identified in a human donor in good health. The DNA sequence follows: TGTGCCAGCAGGAGGGAGGGGGCCGGAGGCTACACCTTC. Translated, it reads CASRREGAGGYTF. This CDR3, with the reference TRBV2 and TRBJ1-2 proteins standing in past its ends, gives the full variable domain EPEVTQTPSHQVTQMGQEVILRCVPISNHLYFYWYRQILGQKVEFLVSFYNNEISEKSEIFDDQFSVERPDGSNFTLKIRSTKLEDSAMYFCASRREGAGGYTFGSGTRLTVV.